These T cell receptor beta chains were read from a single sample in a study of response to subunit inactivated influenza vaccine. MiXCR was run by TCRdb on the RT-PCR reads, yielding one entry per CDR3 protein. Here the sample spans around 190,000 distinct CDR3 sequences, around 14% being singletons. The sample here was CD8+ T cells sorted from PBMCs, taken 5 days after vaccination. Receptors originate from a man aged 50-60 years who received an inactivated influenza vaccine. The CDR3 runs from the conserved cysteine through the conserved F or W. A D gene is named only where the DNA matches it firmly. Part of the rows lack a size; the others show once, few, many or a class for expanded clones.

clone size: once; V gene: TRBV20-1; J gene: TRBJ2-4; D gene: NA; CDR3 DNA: TGCAGTGCTAGAGTGGACGAAGGGCGCGAATTCGCCAAAAACATTCAGTACTTC; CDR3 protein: CSARVDEGREFAKNIQYF
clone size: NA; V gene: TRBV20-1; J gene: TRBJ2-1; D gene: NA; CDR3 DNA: TGCAGTGCTAGGGGGAGAGCGAGCAGGAATGAGCAGTTCTTC; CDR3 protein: CSARGRASRNEQFF
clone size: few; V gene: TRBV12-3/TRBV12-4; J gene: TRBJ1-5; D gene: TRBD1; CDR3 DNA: TGTGCCAGCACTCGGACAGGGCGGAATCAGCCCCAGCATTTT; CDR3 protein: CASTRTGRNQPQHF
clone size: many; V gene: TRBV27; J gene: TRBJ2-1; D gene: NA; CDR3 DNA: TGTGCCAGCAGTTTCTCCGTCTACAATGAGCAGTTCTTC; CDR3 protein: CASSFSVYNEQFF
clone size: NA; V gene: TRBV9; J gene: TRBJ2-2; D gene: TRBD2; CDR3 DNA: TGTGCCAGCAGCAAACTAGCGGGGGCCAACACCGGGGAGCTGTTTTTT; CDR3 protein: CASSKLAGANTGELFF
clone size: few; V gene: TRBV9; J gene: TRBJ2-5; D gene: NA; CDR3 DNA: TGTGCCAGCAGCGTAGCAGGGGCGGAGGAGACCCAGTACTTC; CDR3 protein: CASSVAGAEETQYF
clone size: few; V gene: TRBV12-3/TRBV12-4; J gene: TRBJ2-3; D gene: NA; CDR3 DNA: TGTGCCAGCAGTTGGACGTCTCCGAGCACAGATACGCAGTATTTT; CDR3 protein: CASSWTSPSTDTQYF
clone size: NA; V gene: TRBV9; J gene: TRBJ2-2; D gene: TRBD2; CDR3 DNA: TGTGCCAGCAGCGTAACCGGGACTAGTTTCACCGGGGAGCTGTTTTTT; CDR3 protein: CASSVTGTSFTGELFF
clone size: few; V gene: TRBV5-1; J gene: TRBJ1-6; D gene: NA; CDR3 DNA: TGCGCCAGTCGACGGGAGGATTTGAATTCACCCCTCCACTTT; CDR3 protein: CASRREDLNSPLHF
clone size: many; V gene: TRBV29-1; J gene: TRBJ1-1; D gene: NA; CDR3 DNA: TGCAGCGTGGGGGGGGCCCTTCCCACTGAAGCTTTCTTT; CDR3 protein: CSVGGALPTEAFF
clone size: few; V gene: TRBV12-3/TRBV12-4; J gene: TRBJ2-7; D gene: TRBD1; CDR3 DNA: TGTGCCAGCCAAAAAAGCCGGTGGGGGACAGGGTTTGTCGGGCAGTACTTC; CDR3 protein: CASQKSRWGTGFVGQYF
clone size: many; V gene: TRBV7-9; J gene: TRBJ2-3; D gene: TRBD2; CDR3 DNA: TGTGCCAGCAGCTTTGGCGGGGGGGCAGATACGCAGTATTTT; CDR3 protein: CASSFGGGADTQYF
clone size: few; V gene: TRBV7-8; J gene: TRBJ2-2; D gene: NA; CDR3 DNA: TGTGCCAGCAAGGGGAACACCGGGGAGCTGTTTTTT; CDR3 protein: CASKGNTGELFF
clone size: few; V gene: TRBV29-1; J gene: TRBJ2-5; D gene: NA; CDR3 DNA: TGCAGCGCCCGGGGTATGCAAGAGACCCAGTACTTC; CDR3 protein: CSARGMQETQYF
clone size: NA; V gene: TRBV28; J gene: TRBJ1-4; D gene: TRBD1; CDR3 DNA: TGTGCCAGCAGTTCCTTAGAAGGACAGGATGCAACTAATGAAAAACTGTTTTTT; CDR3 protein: CASSSLEGQDATNEKLFF
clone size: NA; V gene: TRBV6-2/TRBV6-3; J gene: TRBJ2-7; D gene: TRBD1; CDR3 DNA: TGTGCCAGCAGAAGCCAAATGACAGGGTGGTACGAGCAGTACTTC; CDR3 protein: CASRSQMTGWYEQYF
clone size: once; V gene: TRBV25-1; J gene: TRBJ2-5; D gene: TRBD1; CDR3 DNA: TGTGCCAGCAGTGAATATCCGGGACAGGAAGAGACCCAGTACTTC; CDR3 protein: CASSEYPGQEETQYF
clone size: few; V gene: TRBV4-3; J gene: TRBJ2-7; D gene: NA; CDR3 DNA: TGCGCCAGCAGCCAAGAGGAGAGCTCCTACGAGCAGTACTTC; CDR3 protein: CASSQEESSYEQYF
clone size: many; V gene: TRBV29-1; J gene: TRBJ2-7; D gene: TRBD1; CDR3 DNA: TGCAGCGTTGAACTCGGGACAGTGAATTCCTACGAGCAGTACTTC; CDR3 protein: CSVELGTVNSYEQYF
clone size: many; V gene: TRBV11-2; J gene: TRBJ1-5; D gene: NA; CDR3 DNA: TGTGCCAGCAGCGCTCACTACAATGAGCCCCAGCATTTT; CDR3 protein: CASSAHYNEPQHF
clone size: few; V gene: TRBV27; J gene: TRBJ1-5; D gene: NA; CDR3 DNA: TGTGCCAGCGGGGTGGCCGGGATGGGCAATCAGCCCCAGCATTTT; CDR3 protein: CASGVAGMGNQPQHF
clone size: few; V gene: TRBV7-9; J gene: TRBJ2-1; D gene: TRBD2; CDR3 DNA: TGTGCCAGCAGCACCCGACTAGCGGGAGTTCGGAATGAGCAGTTCTTC; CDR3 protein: CASSTRLAGVRNEQFF
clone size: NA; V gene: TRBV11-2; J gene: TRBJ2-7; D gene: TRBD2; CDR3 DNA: TGTGCCAGCAGCTTTGGGAAGGCGGGGGGTGTCTACGAGCAGTACTTC; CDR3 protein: CASSFGKAGGVYEQYF
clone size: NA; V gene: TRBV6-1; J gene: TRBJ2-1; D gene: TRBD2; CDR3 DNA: TGTGCCAGCAGTGATTGGGGGGGTGAGCAGTTCTTC; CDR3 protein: CASSDWGGEQFF
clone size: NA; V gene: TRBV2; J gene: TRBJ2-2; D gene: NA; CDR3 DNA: TGTGCCAGCAGTGAATCCCGCGGGGAGCTGTTTTTT; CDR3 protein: CASSESRGELFF
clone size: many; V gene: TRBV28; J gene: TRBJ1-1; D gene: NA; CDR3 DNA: TGTGCCAGCAGTTTATATCCCAACACTGAAGCTTTCTTT; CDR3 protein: CASSLYPNTEAFF
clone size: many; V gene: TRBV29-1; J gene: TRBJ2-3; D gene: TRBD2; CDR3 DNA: TGCAGCGTCGCGGGGGGTAGCGGGAGGATAACAGATACGCAGTATTTT; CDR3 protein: CSVAGGSGRITDTQYF
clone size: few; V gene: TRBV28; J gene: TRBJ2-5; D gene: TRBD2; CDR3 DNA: TGTGCCAGCAGTACCCGGGGACTAGCGGGGCGAGAGACCCAGTACTTC; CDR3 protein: CASSTRGLAGRETQYF
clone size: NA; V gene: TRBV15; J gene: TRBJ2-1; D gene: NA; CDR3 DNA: TGTGCCACCAGCAGAGCGGCGGGAATTTATGAGCAGTTCTTC; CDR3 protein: CATSRAAGIYEQFF
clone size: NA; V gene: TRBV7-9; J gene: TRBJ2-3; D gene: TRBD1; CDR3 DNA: TGTGCCAGCAGCCCGTCCAGGGGGATGTTAGATACGCAGTATTTT; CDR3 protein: CASSPSRGMLDTQYF
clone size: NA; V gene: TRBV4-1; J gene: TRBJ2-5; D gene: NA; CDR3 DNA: TGCGCCAGCAGCCAAGGAATGGGGGAAAAAGAGACCCAGTACTTC; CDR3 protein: CASSQGMGEKETQYF
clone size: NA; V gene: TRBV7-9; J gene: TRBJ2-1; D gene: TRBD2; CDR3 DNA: TGTGCCAGCAGCTTTCTCAGCGGGAGTGGCAATGAGCAGTTCTTC; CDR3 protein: CASSFLSGSGNEQFF
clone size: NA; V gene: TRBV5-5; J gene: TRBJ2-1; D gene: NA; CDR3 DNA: TGTGCCAGCAGCTTCACGGGGAGCAACAATGAGCAGTTCTTC; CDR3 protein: CASSFTGSNNEQFF
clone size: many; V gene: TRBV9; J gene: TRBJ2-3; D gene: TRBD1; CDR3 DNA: TGTGCCAGCAGCGCCAACCCGGACAGGGCGATGTCCACAGATACGCAGTATTTT; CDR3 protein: CASSANPDRAMSTDTQYF
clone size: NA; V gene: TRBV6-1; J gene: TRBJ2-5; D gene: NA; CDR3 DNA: TGTGCCAGCAGTGAAAGCGACTACATTCCTGAGACCCAGTACTTC; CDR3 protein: CASSESDYIPETQYF
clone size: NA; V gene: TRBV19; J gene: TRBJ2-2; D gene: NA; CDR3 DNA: TGTGCCAGTTCCGGGACGGGGGCCCCCGGGGAGCTGTTTTTT; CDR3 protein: CASSGTGAPGELFF
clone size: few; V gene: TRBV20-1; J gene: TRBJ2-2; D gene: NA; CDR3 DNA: TGCAGTGCTAGTTTCTCCGGGGAGCTGTTTTTT; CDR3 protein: CSASFSGELFF
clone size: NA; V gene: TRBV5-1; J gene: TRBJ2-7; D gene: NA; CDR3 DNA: TGCGCCAGCAGCTTGACAAGCACCTACGAGCAGTACTTC; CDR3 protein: CASSLTSTYEQYF
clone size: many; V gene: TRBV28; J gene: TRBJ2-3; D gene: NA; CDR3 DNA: TGTGCCAGCAGGGGGGCGATACTCACAGATACGCAGTATTTT; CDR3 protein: CASRGAILTDTQYF
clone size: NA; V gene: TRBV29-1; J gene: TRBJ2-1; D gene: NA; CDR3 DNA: TGCAGCGTTGAATTTATTAGACAGCCGAATGAGCAGTTCTTC; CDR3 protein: CSVEFIRQPNEQFF
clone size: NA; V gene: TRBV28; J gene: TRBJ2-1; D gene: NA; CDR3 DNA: TGTGCCAGCAGTTTGAGACAGAGACTCGGTGAGCAGTTCTTC; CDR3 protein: CASSLRQRLGEQFF
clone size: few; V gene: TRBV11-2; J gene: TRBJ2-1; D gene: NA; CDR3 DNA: TGTGCCAGCAGCTTAGGGGGGGGCGGTTTTAATGAGCAGTTCTTC; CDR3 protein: CASSLGGGGFNEQFF
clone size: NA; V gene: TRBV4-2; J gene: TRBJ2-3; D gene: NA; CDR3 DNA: TGTGCCAGCAGCGGGGGAGAGGGGCTATTTGCAGATACGCAGTATTTT; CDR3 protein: CASSGGEGLFADTQYF
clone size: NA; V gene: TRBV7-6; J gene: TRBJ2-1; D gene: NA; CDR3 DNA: TGTGCCAGCAGCTTCGGGACGGGGGACAATGAGCAGTTCTTC; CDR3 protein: CASSFGTGDNEQFF
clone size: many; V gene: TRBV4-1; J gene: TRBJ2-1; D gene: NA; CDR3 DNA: TGCGCCAGCAGCCAAGATCACAGGGGGGGAGTCGCCTACAATGAGCAGTTCTTC; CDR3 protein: CASSQDHRGGVAYNEQFF